The next 20 T cell receptor beta chains were all read from a single sample in a study of T cells in Graves' hyperthyroidism and ophthalmopathy. Amplification yielded TCR beta CDR3 regions, with RNA transcripts as the source. The TCR CDR3 was amplified in a first-round RT-PCR using the HTBI primer set. TCRdb re-called the multiplex PCR reads with MiXCR, one entry per CDR3 protein. The sample has about 840,000 distinct CDR3 sequences; over 35% are singletons. Sequences were obtained from blood. All receptors come from a young man with Graves' hyperthyroidism.

Comment on this clonotype: One end of the junction is discordant with germline, which a read error may explain. This chain joins TRBV5-1 and TRBJ2-6, with D possibly being TRBD1 (6 bases). Germline CDR1 SGHRS, CDR2 YFSETQ. The CDR3 length is 15 residues. CDR3 region: CASSLTGSGANVLAF. The CDR3 DNA sequence: TGCGCCAGCAGCTTAACAGGGTCTGGGGCCAACGTCCTGGCTTTC.

This clonotype was seen once. The chain combines TRBV19 with TRBJ1-1; possible D gene TRBD1, 5 bases. The CDR3 loop spans 11 amino acids. Germline CDR1 is LNHDA and CDR2 is SQIVND (reference sequence). Here the CDR3 DNA reads TGTGCGACTAGTCCGGGGGTTGAAGCTTTCTTT. It is translated as CATSPGVEAFF.

This clonotype appeared many times. Here the CDR3 reads CAASPSADSNQPQHF. Here the CDR3 DNA reads TGTGCCGCTTCCCCCTCGGCAGATAGCAATCAGCCCCAGCATTTT. V gene TRBV10-3 combines with J gene TRBJ1-5; D is undetermined. This CDR3 contains 15 residues. CDR1 and CDR2 (germline): ENHRY, SYGVKD. V lost 11 bases, J lost 0 bases, and 17 bases lay in between.

This clonotype was observed at least ten times. The genes are TRBV9 and TRBJ1-1; possible D gene TRBD1, 6 bases. Germline V CDR1 and CDR2: SGDLS, YYNGEE. This CDR3 has 12 residues. V shed 3 bases and J shed 7 bases, with 10 bases lying between them. CDR3 nucleotides: TGTGCCAGCAGCGCCTTGACAGGTGAAGCTTTCTTT. Its protein is CASSALTGEAFF.

The chain has TRBV2 and TRBJ1-5; no clear D gene. Germline V lookup: CDR1 SNHLY, CDR2 FYNNEI. Trimming shortened V by 8 bases and J by 0 bases, and 8 bases separated the two germline ends. The CDR3 is 13 amino acids. The chain's CDR3 is CASAGDSNQPQHF. Written as DNA, the CDR3 is TGTGCCAGCGCTGGGGATAGCAATCAGCCCCAGCATTTT.

This clonotype was counted ten times or more. The chain uses TRBV5-1 and TRBJ2-6; D not certain. This CDR3 spans 17 amino acids. The germline V gene has CDR1 SGHRS and CDR2 YFSETQ. Trimming left V 0 bases short and J 1 base short, with 11 bases between. The CDR3 sequence is CASSLERLRSGANVLTF. The CDR3 DNA follows: TGCGCCAGCAGCTTGGAAAGGTTAAGATCTGGGGCCAACGTCCTGACTTTC. The full variable domain, rest sourced from reference TRBV5-1 and TRBJ2-6, is KAGVTQTPRYLIKTRGQQVTLSCSPISGHRSVSWYQQTPGQGLQFLFEYFSETQRNKGNFPGRFSGRQFSNSRSEMNVSTLELGDSALYLCASSLERLRSGANVLTFGAGSRLTVL.

Many counts were recorded for this clonotype. The CDR3 region is CSAREGTAVNTEAFF. In DNA form, the CDR3 reads TGCAGTGCTAGAGAAGGGACGGCGGTTAACACTGAAGCTTTCTTT. The chain links TRBV20-1 to TRBJ1-1; TRBD1 might be the D (5 bases). V lost 0 bases and J lost 2, with 13 bases in between. Germline assignment: CDR1 DFQATT and CDR2 SNEGSKA (reference sequence). The CDR3 has 15 amino acids.

This clonotype was counted at least ten times. This chain uses TRBV10-2 with TRBJ1-6; possibly TRBD1 for D (5 bases). Deletions cut 8 bases from V and 9 bases from J, with 17 bases between. Germline CDR1 is WSHSY and CDR2 is SAAADI. The CDR3 totals 14 residues. CDR3 nucleotide sequence: TGCGCCAGCGTATTCGCCGGGGGGAGTTCACCCCTCCACTTT. It encodes CASVFAGGSSPLHF.

The rearrangement links TRBV10-2 to TRBJ1-5, with D possibly matching TRBD1 (5 bases). CDR3 length: 15 residues. The V gene's germline CDR1 is WSHSY and CDR2 SAAADI. With 6 bases removed from V and 5 bases from J, the gap between germline ends came to 17 bases. The CDR3 DNA is TGCGCCAGCAGCCGGCAGCCGGGGCAGGATCAGCCCCAGCATTTT. Residues: CASSRQPGQDQPQHF.

Only a few counts were recorded for this clonotype. The chain recombines TRBV7-3 with TRBJ1-1, with 9 positions matching TRBD1. The CDR3 has 15 residues. V shed 3 bases and J 5 bases; nucleotides not matched to a gene: 7. Germline V gene data show CDR1 as SGHTA and CDR2 as FQGTGA. For the CDR3, the DNA is TGTGCCAGCAGCTTCAGCGGACAGGGGTGGACTGAAGCTTTCTTT. This translates into CASSFSGQGWTEAFF.

This clonotype has just a few counts. The gene calls are TRBV11-2 and TRBJ1-3; D remains ambiguous. Germline V gives CDR1 SGHAT, CDR2 FQNNGV. Trimming cost V 3 bases and J 0 bases, with 12 bases left between them. The CDR3 totals 16 residues. The CDR3 nucleotides are TGTGCCAGCAGCTTGTGGTCGCGGAACTCTGGAAACACCATATATTTT. Its protein is CASSLWSRNSGNTIYF.

Comment on this clonotype: The junction does not match germline at one end; this may be a read error. The chain couples TRBV2 to TRBJ1-5; D is ambiguous. The germline V gene encodes CDR1 SNHLY and CDR2 FYNNEI. This CDR3 is 17 amino acids long. The CDR3 is CASSSSGSASQSQPQHF. CDR3 sequence (DNA): TGCGCCAGCAGCTCCAGTGGTTCAGCCTCGCAATCGCAGCCCCAGCATTTT. The whole variable domain, filled in from reference TRBV2 and TRBJ1-5, reads EPEVTQTPSHQVTQMGQEVILRCVPISNHLYFYWYRQILGQKVEFLVSFYNNEISEKSEIFDDQFSVERPDGSNFTLKIRSTKLEDSAMYFCASSSSGSASQSQPQHFGDGTRLSIL.

The chain employs TRBV10-3 and TRBJ2-7; tentatively, D is TRBD1 or TRBD2 (5 bases each). The CDR3 runs to 15 residues. Between the trimmed V and J ends, which lost 4 bases and 5 bases, there was a span of 18 bases. Germline V lookup: CDR1 ENHRY, CDR2 SYGVKD. CDR3 DNA: TGTGCCATCAGTGGGAGCCCAGGGAGTGTCGACGAGCAGTACTTC. Protein product: CAISGSPGSVDEQYF.

The rearrangement uses TRBV7-2 and TRBJ1-5; the match to TRBD1 covers 7 bases. Germline-derived CDR1 and CDR2 are SGHTA and FQGNSA. CDR3 size: 17 residues. V dropped 4 bases and J dropped 4; count of bases not matched to a gene: 13. This CDR3 is CASSSGQERGSNQPQHF. The CDR3 DNA sequence: TGTGCCAGCAGCTCAGGACAGGAAAGGGGGTCAAATCAGCCCCAGCATTTT.

This chain links TRBV20-1 with TRBJ1-2; 7 bases match TRBD1. This CDR3 has 13 amino acids. Unmatched junction bases numbered 8, after V lost 6 bases and J lost 4 bases. Germline CDR1 reads DFQATT; CDR2 reads SNEGSKA (reference sequence). CDR3 in DNA: TGCAGTGCAATAACAGGGGAAAGCTATGGCTACACCTTC. This sequence encodes CSAITGESYGYTF.

Details on this clonotype: A much larger clone lies a single base off, so this may be a read error. The chain is built from TRBV10-3 and TRBJ2-7; TRBD1 is a possible D gene (6 bases). Trimming cost V 7 bases and J 5 bases, with 27 bases left between them. The CDR3 is made up of 17 amino acids. From germline, CDR1 is ENHRY and CDR2 SYGVKD. CDR3 region: CAINELTGMGRRDEQYF. CDR3 DNA: TGTGCCATCAATGAACTAACAGGGATGGGGAGAAGGGACGAGCAGTACTTC.

This clonotype appeared a single time. The chain combines TRBV10-3 with TRBJ2-7; possible D gene TRBD1, 5 bases. Trimming removed 6 bases at V and 6 bases at J, with 15 bases between. Looked up from germline, CDR1 is ENHRY and CDR2 is SYGVKD. The CDR3 extends over 13 amino acids. CDR3 residues: CAISVRDLREQYF. In DNA form, the CDR3 reads TGTGCCATCAGCGTCAGGGATCTCCGCGAGCAGTACTTC.

This clonotype has more than one count but fewer than ten. This sequence joins TRBV20-1 and TRBJ1-4; 11 nucleotides agree with TRBD1. With 1 base clipped from V and 7 bases from J, the junction kept 5 bases outside the gene matches. This CDR3 contains 15 residues. Germline V CDR1 and CDR2: DFQATT, SNEGSKA (reference sequence). CDR3 in DNA: TGCAGTGCTAGAGCCCGGACAGGGGGCCGTGAAAAACTGTTTTTT. Protein sequence: CSARARTGGREKLFF.

This clonotype was counted a few times. V gene TRBV11-3 combines with J gene TRBJ1-5, with D possibly being TRBD1 (5 bases). Germline values: CDR1 SGHNT, CDR2 YENEEA. V was shortened by 1 base and J by 7 bases, with 14 bases between the two germline ends. This CDR3 is 15 amino acids long. The CDR3 region has the DNA TGTGCCAGCAGCTTAGTTGGGGGGGTAGGGCAGCCCCAGCATTTT. It encodes CASSLVGGVGQPQHF.

The chain links TRBV20-1 to TRBJ2-5; TRBD1 agrees at 10 bases. Germline values: CDR1 DFQATT, CDR2 SNEGSKA (reference sequence). This CDR3 comprises 15 residues. J was trimmed by 2 bases and V by 5 bases; bases with no gene match: 8. The CDR3 DNA reads as TGCAGTGCTTACCGGGACAGGGGATGGCAAGAGACCCAGTACTTC. Its translation: CSAYRDRGWQETQYF.